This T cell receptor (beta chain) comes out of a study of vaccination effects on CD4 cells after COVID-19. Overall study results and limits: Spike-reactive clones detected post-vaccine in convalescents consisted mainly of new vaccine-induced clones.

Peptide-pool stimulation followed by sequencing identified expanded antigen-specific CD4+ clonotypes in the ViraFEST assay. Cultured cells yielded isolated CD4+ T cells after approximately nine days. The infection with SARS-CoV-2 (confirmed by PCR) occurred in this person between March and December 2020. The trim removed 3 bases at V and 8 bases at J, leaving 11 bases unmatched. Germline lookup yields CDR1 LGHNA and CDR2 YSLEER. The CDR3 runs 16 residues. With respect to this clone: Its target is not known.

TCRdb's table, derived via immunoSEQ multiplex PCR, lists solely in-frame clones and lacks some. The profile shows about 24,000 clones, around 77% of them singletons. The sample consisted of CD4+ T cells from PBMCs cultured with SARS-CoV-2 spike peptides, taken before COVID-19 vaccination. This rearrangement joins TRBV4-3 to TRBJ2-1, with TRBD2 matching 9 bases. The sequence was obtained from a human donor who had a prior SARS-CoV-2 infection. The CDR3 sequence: CASSQVGSGRSDEQFF. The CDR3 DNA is TGCGCCAGCAGCCAGGTGGGTAGCGGGAGAAGCGATGAGCAGTTCTTC.